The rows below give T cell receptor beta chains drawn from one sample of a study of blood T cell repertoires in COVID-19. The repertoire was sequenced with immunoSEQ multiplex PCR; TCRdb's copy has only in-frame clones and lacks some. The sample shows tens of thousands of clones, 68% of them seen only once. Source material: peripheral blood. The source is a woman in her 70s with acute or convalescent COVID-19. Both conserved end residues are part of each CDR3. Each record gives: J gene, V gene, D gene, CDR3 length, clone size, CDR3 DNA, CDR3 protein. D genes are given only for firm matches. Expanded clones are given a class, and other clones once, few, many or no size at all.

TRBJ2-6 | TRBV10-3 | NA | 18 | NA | TGTGCCATCAGTGTTTCTGCGCTCGGGATCCCTGGGGCCAACGTCCTGACTTTC | CAISVSALGIPGANVLTF
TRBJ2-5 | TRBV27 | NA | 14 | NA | TGTGCCAGCAGTCCCATGTGGGGGGAAGAGACCCAGTACTTC | CASSPMWGEETQYF
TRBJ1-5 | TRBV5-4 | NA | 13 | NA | TGTGCCAGCAGTTCCACTCCAGGGCAGCCCCAGCATTTT | CASSSTPGQPQHF
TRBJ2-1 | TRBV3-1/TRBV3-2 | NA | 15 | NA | TGTGCCAGCAGCAGCCAACCGAGCTCCTACAATGAGCAGTTCTTC | CASSSQPSSYNEQFF
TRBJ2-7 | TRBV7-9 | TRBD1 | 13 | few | TGTGCCAGCAGCCGGGACAGCCTAGGTGTGCAGTACTTC | CASSRDSLGVQYF
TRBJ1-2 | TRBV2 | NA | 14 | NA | TGTGCCAGCAGTCCCGGGGGGGCTAACTATGGCTACACCTTC | CASSPGGANYGYTF
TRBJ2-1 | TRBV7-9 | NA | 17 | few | TGTGCCAGCAGCCGAGGGGGATGGGGGACTATCCAGGCTGAGCAGTTCTTC | CASSRGGWGTIQAEQFF
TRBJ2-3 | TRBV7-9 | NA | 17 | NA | TGTGCCAGCAGCCCGGACAGTTATCCTTACTTCACAGATACGCAGTATTTT | CASSPDSYPYFTDTQYF
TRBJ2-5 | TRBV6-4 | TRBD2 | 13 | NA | TGTGCCAGCAGCGGACTAGCTGGAGAGACCCAGTACTTC | CASSGLAGETQYF
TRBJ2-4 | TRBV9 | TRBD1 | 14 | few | TGTGCCAGCACCCAGAGCTGGACAGGAGGCATTCAGTACTTC | CASTQSWTGGIQYF
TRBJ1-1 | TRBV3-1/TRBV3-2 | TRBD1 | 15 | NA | TGTGCCAGCAGCCCTACAGGGGGAGGAGGTGCTGAAGCTTTCTTT | CASSPTGGGGAEAFF
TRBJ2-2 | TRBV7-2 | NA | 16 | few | TGTGCCAGCAGCTTACAGGTAGCGGCCAACACCGGGGAGCTGTTTTTT | CASSLQVAANTGELFF
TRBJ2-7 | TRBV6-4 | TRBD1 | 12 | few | TGTGCCAGCAGATTCACAGGGGGCGAGCAGTACTTC | CASRFTGGEQYF
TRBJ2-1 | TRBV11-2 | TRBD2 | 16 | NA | TGTGCCAGCAGTCCGGGACTAGCGGGTTACTACAATGAGCAGTTCTTC | CASSPGLAGYYNEQFF
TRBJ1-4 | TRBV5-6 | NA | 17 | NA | TGTGCCAGCAGCTTGGGCAGGGCTTGGAGAGACAATGAAAAACTGTTTTTT | CASSLGRAWRDNEKLFF
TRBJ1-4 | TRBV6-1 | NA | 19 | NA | TGTGCCAGCAGTGAAAGGCGTCAGGGAGGTTTCGGGGCTAATGAAAAACTGTTTTTT | CASSERRQGGFGANEKLFF
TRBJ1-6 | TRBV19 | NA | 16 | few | TGTGCCAGTAGTACCAACAGGGTTTCGGGCAATTCACCCCTCCACTTT | CASSTNRVSGNSPLHF
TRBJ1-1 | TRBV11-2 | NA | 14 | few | TGTGCCAGCAGCCCCCCACAGGAGAACACTGAAGCTTTCTTT | CASSPPQENTEAFF
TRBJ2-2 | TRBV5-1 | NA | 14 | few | TGCGCCAGCAGCTTGGTAGGGGGCACCGGGGAGCTGTTTTTT | CASSLVGGTGELFF
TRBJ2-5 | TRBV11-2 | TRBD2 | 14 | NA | TGTGCCAGCAGCTCTAGCGGGGGGATGGAGACCCAGTACTTC | CASSSSGGMETQYF
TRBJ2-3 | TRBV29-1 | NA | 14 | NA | TGCAGCGTTGAAGGAGGGCAGGGGACAGATACGCAGTATTTT | CSVEGGQGTDTQYF
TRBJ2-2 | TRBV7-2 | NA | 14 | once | TGTGCCAGCAGCTACGGGACTAACACCGGGGAGCTGTTTTTT | CASSYGTNTGELFF
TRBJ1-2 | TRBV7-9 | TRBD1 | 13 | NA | TGTGCCAGCAGCCCGGGGACAGTACATGGCTACACCTTC | CASSPGTVHGYTF
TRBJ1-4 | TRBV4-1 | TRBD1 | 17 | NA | TGCGCCAGCAGCCCGGGACAGTACGCTGCAACTAATGAAAAACTGTTTTTT | CASSPGQYAATNEKLFF
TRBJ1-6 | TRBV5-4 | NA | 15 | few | TGTGCCAGCGGGGAGGGTTTGTCCTATAATTCACCCCTCCACTTT | CASGEGLSYNSPLHF
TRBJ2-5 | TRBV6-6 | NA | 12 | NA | TGTGCCAGCAGGACGGGGGAGGAGACCCAGTACTTC | CASRTGEETQYF
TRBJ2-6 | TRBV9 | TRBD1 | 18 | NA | TGTGCCAGCAGCGTAGGTGACAGGGTTACGGGCGGGGCCAACGTCCTGACTTTC | CASSVGDRVTGGANVLTF
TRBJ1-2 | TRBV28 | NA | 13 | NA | TGTGCCAGCGAATTCAGGGGTGGGTATGGCTACACCTTC | CASEFRGGYGYTF
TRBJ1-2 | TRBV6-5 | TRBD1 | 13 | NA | TGTGCCAGCAGTTTCGGACAGGGGGATGGCTACACCTTC | CASSFGQGDGYTF
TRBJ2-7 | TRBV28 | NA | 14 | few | TGTGCCAGCAGTTTAGGCGGGCAATCCTACGAGCAGTACTTC | CASSLGGQSYEQYF
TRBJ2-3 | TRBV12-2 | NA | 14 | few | TGTGCAAGTCGCTTAGTAGAAGAGTCAGATACGCAGTATTTT | CASRLVEESDTQYF
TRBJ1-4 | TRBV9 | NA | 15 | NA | TGTGCCAGCAGCGGAGGGGGGGCCGAGCTAGAAAAACTGTTTTTT | CASSGGGAELEKLFF
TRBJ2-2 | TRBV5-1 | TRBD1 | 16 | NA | TGCGCCAGCAGCTTGGGGGGACAGGGCGGCACCGGGGAGCTGTTTTTT | CASSLGGQGGTGELFF
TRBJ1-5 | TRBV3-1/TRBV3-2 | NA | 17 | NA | TGTGCCAGCAGCGGCAGACAGACAGGAACCACTGATCAGCCCCAGCATTTT | CASSGRQTGTTDQPQHF
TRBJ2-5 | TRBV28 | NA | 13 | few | TGTGCCAGCAGTCGTCTAGACCAAGAGACCCAGTACTTC | CASSRLDQETQYF
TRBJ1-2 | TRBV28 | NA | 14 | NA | TGTGCCAGCAGTACTACTTCAGATCTTTATGGCTACACCTTC | CASSTTSDLYGYTF
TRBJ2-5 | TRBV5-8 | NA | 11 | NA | TGTGCCAGCAGCCCTCAAGAGACCCAGTACTTC | CASSPQETQYF
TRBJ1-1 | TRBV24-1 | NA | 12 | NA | TGTGCCACCAGTTCCGGGAACACTGAAGCTTTCTTT | CATSSGNTEAFF
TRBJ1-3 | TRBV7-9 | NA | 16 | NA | TGTGCCAGCAGCTTGCTCCCACAGGGCTCTGGAAACACCATATATTTT | CASSLLPQGSGNTIYF
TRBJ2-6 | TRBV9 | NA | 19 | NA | TGTGCCAGCAGCCCCTCGACAGCTCAATACCTCTCTGGGGCCAACGTCCTGACTTTC | CASSPSTAQYLSGANVLTF
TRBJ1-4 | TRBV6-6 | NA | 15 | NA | TGTGCCAGCAGTTATGACGGGACTAGGAATGAAAAACTGTTTTTT | CASSYDGTRNEKLFF
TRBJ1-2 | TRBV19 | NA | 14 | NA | TGTGCCAGTACCCCCCCGGCAGGGCCATATGGCTACACCTTC | CASTPPAGPYGYTF
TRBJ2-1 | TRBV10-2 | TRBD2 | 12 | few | TGCGCCAGCGGGGCGGGAGGCAGGGAGCAGTTCTTC | CASGAGGREQFF
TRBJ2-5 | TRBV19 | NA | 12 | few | TGTGCCAGTAATTATGTGGCAGAGACCCAGTACTTC | CASNYVAETQYF
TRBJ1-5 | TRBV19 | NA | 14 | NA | TGTGCCAGTAGTAAGGCGGCGGAATTCAAGCCCCAGCATTTT | CASSKAAEFKPQHF
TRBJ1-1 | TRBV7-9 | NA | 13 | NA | TGTGCCAGCAGCTCATGGACAGTCTCTGAAGCTTTCTTT | CASSSWTVSEAFF
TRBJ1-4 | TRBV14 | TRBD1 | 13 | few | TGTGCCAGCAGCCATGGGACAGGGGGAAAACTGTTTTTT | CASSHGTGGKLFF
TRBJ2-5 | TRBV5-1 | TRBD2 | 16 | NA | TGCGCCAGCAGCTTGGTACTAGCGGGAGGTGGGGAGACCCAGTACTTC | CASSLVLAGGGETQYF
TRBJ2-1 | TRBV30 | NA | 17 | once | TGTGCCTGGAGTCGGACCTACGGCGGGGAGTGGGGCAATGAGCAGTTCTTC | CAWSRTYGGEWGNEQFF
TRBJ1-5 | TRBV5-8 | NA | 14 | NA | TGTGCCAGCAGCTTTAGGACTTCTAATCAGCCCCAGCATTTT | CASSFRTSNQPQHF
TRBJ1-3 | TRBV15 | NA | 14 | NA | TGTGCCACCAGCCGCGCTCGCTCTGGAAACACCATATATTTT | CATSRARSGNTIYF
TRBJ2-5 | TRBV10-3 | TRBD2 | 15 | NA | TGTGCCATCAGTGATGGACTAGCGGGAGAGGAGACCCAGTACTTC | CAISDGLAGEETQYF
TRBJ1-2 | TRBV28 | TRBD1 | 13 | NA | TGTGCCAGCAGGCCGGGACAGTCCTATGGCTACACCTTC | CASRPGQSYGYTF